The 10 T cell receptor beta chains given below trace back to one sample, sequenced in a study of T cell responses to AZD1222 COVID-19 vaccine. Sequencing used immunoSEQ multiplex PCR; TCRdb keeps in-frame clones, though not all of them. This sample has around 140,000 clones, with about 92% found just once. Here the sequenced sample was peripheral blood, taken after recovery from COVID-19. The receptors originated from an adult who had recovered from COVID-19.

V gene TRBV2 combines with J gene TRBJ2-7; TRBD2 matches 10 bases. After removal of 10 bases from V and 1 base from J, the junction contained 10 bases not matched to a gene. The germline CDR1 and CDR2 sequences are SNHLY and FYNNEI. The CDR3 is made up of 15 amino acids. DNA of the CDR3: TGTGCCATCACCGGGGGTAGCGGGAGGTCCTACGAGCAGTACTTC. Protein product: CAITGGSGRSYEQYF. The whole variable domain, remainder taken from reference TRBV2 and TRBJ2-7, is EPEVTQTPSHQVTQMGQEVILRCVPISNHLYFYWYRQILGQKVEFLVSFYNNEISEKSEIFDDQFSVERPDGSNFTLKIRSTKLEDSAMYFCAITGGSGRSYEQYFGPGTRLTVT.

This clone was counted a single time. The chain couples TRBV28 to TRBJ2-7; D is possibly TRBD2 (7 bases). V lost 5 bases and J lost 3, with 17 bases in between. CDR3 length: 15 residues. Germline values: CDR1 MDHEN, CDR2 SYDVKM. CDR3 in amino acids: CASSPRGARVYEQYF. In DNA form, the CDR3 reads TGTGCCAGCAGTCCCCGGGGGGCGCGGGTCTACGAGCAGTACTTC.

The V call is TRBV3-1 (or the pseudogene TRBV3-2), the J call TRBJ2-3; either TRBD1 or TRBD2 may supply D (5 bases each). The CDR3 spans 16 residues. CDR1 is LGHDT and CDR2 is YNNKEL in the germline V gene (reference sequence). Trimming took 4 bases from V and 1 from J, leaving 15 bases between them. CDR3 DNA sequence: TGTGCCAGCAGCCCAGGGACCCTCCTGGGCACAGATACGCAGTATTTT. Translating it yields CASSPGTLLGTDTQYF.

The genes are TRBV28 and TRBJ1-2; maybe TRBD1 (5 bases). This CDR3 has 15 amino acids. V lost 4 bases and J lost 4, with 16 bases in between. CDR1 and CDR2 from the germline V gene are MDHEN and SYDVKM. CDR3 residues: CASSSLRQILYGYTF. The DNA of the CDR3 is TGTGCCAGCAGTTCCCTCCGACAGATCCTCTATGGCTACACCTTC.

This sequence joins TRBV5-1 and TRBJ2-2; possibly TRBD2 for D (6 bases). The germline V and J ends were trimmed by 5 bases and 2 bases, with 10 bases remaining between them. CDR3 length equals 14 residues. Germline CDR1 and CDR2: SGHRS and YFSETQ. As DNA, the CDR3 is TGCGCCAGCAGACTGGCGGGAAACACCGGGGAGCTGTTTTTT. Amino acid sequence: CASRLAGNTGELFF.

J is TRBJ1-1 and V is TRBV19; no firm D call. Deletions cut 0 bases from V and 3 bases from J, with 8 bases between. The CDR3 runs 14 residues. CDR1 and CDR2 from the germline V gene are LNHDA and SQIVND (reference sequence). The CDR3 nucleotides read TGTGCCAGTAGTATAGATGACGGTTACACTGAAGCTTTCTTT. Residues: CASSIDDGYTEAFF.

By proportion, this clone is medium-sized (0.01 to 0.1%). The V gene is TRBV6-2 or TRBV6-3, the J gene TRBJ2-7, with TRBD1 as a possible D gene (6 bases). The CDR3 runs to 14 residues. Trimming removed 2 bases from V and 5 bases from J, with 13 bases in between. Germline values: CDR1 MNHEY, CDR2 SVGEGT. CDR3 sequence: CASSYRQEADEQYF. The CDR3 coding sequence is TGTGCCAGCAGTTACAGACAGGAGGCGGACGAGCAGTACTTC.

The CDR3 loop is CASLGRLNEKLFF. DNA of the CDR3: TGTGCCAGCCTCGGACGGCTCAATGAAAAACTGTTTTTT. This rearrangement joins TRBV18 to TRBJ1-4; D remains unclear. V was cut by 8 bases and J by 5 bases, with 12 bases left in between. Germline loops: CDR1 KGHSH, CDR2 LQKENI. The CDR3 has 13 residues. Combining the CDR3 with reference TRBV18 and TRBJ1-4 gives the whole variable domain NAGVMQNPRHLVRRRGQEARLRCSPMKGHSHVYWYRQLPEEGLKFMVYLQKENIIDESGMPKERFSAEFPKEGPSILRIQQVVRGDSAAYFCASLGRLNEKLFFGSGTQLSVL.

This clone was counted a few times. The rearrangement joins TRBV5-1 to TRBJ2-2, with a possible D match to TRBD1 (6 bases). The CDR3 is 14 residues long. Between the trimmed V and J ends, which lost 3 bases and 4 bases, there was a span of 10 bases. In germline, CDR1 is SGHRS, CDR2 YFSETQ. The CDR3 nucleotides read TGCGCCAGCAGCTCAGGGGATGGCACCGGGGAGCTGTTTTTT. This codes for CASSSGDGTGELFF.

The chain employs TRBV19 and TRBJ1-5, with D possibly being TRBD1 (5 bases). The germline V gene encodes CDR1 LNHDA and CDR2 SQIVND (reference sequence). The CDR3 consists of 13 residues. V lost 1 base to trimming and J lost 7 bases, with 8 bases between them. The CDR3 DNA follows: TGTGCCAGTAGTATAGTCAGGGACCAGCCCCAGCATTTT. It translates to CASSIVRDQPQHF.